Sequencing of this T cell receptor (beta chain) was carried out in a study of T cell repertoires in cytomegalovirus infection. This clonotype occurred once. TCRdb reanalysed the reads using MiXCR and keeps one entry per CDR3 protein. The sample lists 100,000 or so distinct CDR3 sequences, 20% to 30% seen once, with about two fifths in the top ten. From germline, CDR1 is LNHNV and CDR2 YYDKDF (reference sequence). This CDR3 region has 15 residues. Trimming took off 1 base at V and 3 bases at J, with 13 bases between the two ends. The chain employs TRBV15 and TRBJ2-7; D is unclear. The specimen sequenced was CD8+ T cells from PBMCs. This clonotype was sampled from a human donor in good health (CMV status not recorded). Some clones in this sample may be carry-over from other donors' samples. The DNA of the CDR3 is TGTGCCACCAGCAGAGTTAGGGCCCAAAACTACGAGCAGTACTTC. Protein: CATSRVRAQNYEQYF.